This is a list of T cell receptor beta chains from one sample in a study of blood T cell repertoires in COVID-19. Measured with immunoSEQ multiplex PCR; TCRdb has only the in-frame clones, and not every one. The table records some 100,000 clones, roughly nine tenths of them present only once. Input material: peripheral blood. Receptors were obtained from a man aged 50 to 59 with active COVID-19. The CDR3 runs from the conserved cysteine through the conserved F or W. D genes are given only for firm matches. Clone sizes are given selectively: once, few, many, or a class where the clone is expanded.

j_call v_call d_call clone_size cdr3_aa cdr3_nt
TRBJ2-1 TRBV4-1 . . CASSQDFRDNEQFF TGCGCCAGCAGCCAAGATTTCAGGGACAATGAGCAGTTCTTC
TRBJ1-5 TRBV5-6 . few CASSSGGRGGNQPQHF TGTGCCAGCAGCTCGGGGGGAAGAGGGGGCAATCAGCCCCAGCATTTT
TRBJ1-2 TRBV11-2 TRBD1 . CASSSDRVYGYTF TGTGCCAGCAGCTCCGACAGGGTCTATGGCTACACCTTC
TRBJ1-1 TRBV30 . . CAWREGNTEAFF TGTGCCTGGAGGGAGGGGAACACTGAAGCTTTCTTT
TRBJ2-5 TRBV5-6 . . CASSLEIAEPARETQYF TGTGCCAGCAGCTTGGAGATCGCGGAGCCGGCGAGAGAGACCCAGTACTTC
TRBJ1-1 TRBV5-1 . . CASRPNPTVNTEAFF TGCGCCAGCAGACCGAACCCCACAGTGAACACTGAAGCTTTCTTT
TRBJ1-4 TRBV14 . . CASSQFPQGRVFF TGTGCCAGCAGCCAGTTCCCACAAGGGAGGGTGTTTTTT
TRBJ2-7 TRBV28 TRBD1 . CASSTPGGTTYEQYF TGTGCCAGCAGTACTCCAGGGGGAACAACCTACGAGCAGTACTTC
TRBJ2-7 TRBV5-4 . . CASSLGHLYEQYF TGTGCCAGCAGCTTAGGACACCTCTACGAGCAGTACTTC
TRBJ2-2 TRBV25-1 TRBD1 . CASSEGTGIYTGELFF TGTGCCAGCAGTGAGGGGACAGGTATTTACACCGGGGAGCTGTTTTTT
TRBJ2-7 TRBV10-2 TRBD1 . CASRVQGAFYEQYF TGCGCCAGCAGAGTACAGGGGGCATTCTACGAGCAGTACTTC
TRBJ2-1 TRBV2 . . CASSDRPQGEQFF TGTGCCAGCAGTGATCGCCCCCAGGGTGAGCAGTTCTTC
TRBJ2-2 TRBV6-5 . . CASMPGSIPFGELFF TGTGCCAGCATGCCGGGGTCTATTCCTTTTGGGGAGCTGTTTTTT
TRBJ1-5 TRBV19 TRBD1 . CASSTGTGRNNQPQHF TGTGCCAGTAGTACTGGGACAGGGAGGAACAATCAGCCCCAGCATTTT
TRBJ2-3 TRBV2 TRBD1 . CGRSTGGQSDTQYF TGTGGGCGCAGCACAGGGGGTCAGTCAGATACGCAGTATTTT
TRBJ2-6 TRBV5-6 . . CASSLASVSGANVLTF TGTGCCAGCAGCTTGGCTAGCGTCTCTGGGGCCAACGTCCTGACTTTC
TRBJ2-7 TRBV4-2 TRBD2 . CASSQEGRLAGGPYEQYF TGTGCCAGCAGCCAAGAAGGGAGACTAGCGGGGGGTCCGTACGAGCAGTACTTC
TRBJ2-5 TRBV11-3 TRBD2 . CASSLGRTSGGIQETQYF TGTGCCAGCAGCTTGGGGCGGACTAGCGGGGGGATACAAGAGACCCAGTACTTC
TRBJ1-1 TRBV3-1/TRBV3-2 TRBD1 . CASSQAGQGRAFF TGTGCCAGCAGCCAAGCCGGACAGGGAAGAGCTTTCTTT
TRBJ2-2 TRBV6-8 TRBD2 . CASCLAGEAGELFF TGTGCCAGCTGCCTAGCGGGAGAGGCCGGGGAGCTGTTTTTT
TRBJ1-4 TRBV6-5 . . CASGDSLREKLFF TGTGCCAGCGGAGATTCTCTAAGAGAAAAACTGTTTTTT
TRBJ2-4 TRBV5-1 TRBD1 once CASSLYGTGAAKNIQYF TGCGCCAGCAGCTTGTACGGGACAGGGGCTGCCAAAAACATTCAGTACTTC
TRBJ1-2 TRBV6-1 . once CASSELVRDSNYGYTF TGTGCCAGCAGTGAATTGGTCCGGGACTCTAACTATGGCTACACCTTC
TRBJ1-6 TRBV10-3 TRBD1 . CAISNPPGTAKRNSPLHF TGTGCCATCAGTAATCCACCCGGGACAGCAAAGAGGAATTCACCCCTCCACTTT
TRBJ1-3 TRBV2 . . CASSVGVGNTIYF TGTGCCAGCAGTGTAGGGGTGGGAAACACCATATATTTT
TRBJ2-1 TRBV6-4 . . CASSARFSSYNEQFF TGTGCCAGCAGTGCGAGGTTTAGCTCCTACAATGAGCAGTTCTTC
TRBJ1-1 TRBV6-1 . . CASSEGGRTEAFF TGTGCCAGCAGTGAGGGGGGGCGGACTGAAGCTTTCTTT
TRBJ2-7 TRBV29-1 TRBD1 . CSVAGGQYEQYF TGCAGCGTTGCAGGGGGCCAATACGAGCAGTACTTC
TRBJ2-5 TRBV7-2 . . CASSLWGVGETQYF TGTGCCAGCAGCCTCTGGGGGGTTGGAGAGACCCAGTACTTC
TRBJ1-3 TRBV11-2 . . CASSPVTGGNTIYF TGTGCCAGCAGCCCCGTAACGGGGGGAAACACCATATATTTT
TRBJ1-2 TRBV3-1/TRBV3-2 . . CASSPGAGYGYTF TGTGCCAGCAGCCCCGGCGCAGGTTACGGCTACACCTTC
TRBJ2-2 TRBV5-1 . . CASSLVTGWANTGELFF TGCGCCAGCAGCTTGGTAACAGGGTGGGCGAACACCGGGGAGCTGTTTTTT
TRBJ1-2 TRBV27 TRBD1 . CASSNRGHGYTF TGTGCCAGCAGTAACAGGGGCCATGGCTACACCTTC
TRBJ2-1 TRBV27 . . CASSRGQPNEQFF TGTGCCAGCAGTCGGGGTCAACCCAATGAGCAGTTCTTC
TRBJ2-7 TRBV5-3 . . CARSLGQDTYEQYF TGTGCCAGAAGCTTGGGACAGGACACCTACGAGCAGTACTTC
TRBJ1-2 TRBV6-5 . . CASSYSRREIGNGYTF TGTGCCAGCAGTTACTCGAGGAGGGAAATCGGGAATGGCTACACCTTC
TRBJ1-6 TRBV6-6 . . CASSPGEGINSPLHF TGTGCCAGCAGTCCCGGGGAGGGAATTAATTCACCCCTCCACTTT
TRBJ2-1 TRBV5-6 TRBD2 . CASSVRLAGDNEQFF TGTGCCAGCAGCGTACGACTAGCGGGAGACAATGAGCAGTTCTTC
TRBJ2-1 TRBV13 TRBD2 . CASSLSGRNEQFF TGTGCCAGCAGCCTTAGCGGGAGAAATGAGCAGTTCTTC
TRBJ2-1 TRBV3-1/TRBV3-2 TRBD2 . CASTGLAGRGEQFF TGTGCCAGCACGGGACTAGCGGGAAGGGGTGAGCAGTTCTTC
TRBJ2-7 TRBV7-8 . . CASSLGAIQAIEQYF TGTGCCAGCAGCTTAGGGGCAATACAGGCCATAGAGCAGTACTTC
TRBJ2-1 TRBV9 . once CASSVEVGGSGREQFF TGTGCCAGCAGCGTAGAAGTCGGGGGTTCTGGTAGGGAGCAGTTCTTC
TRBJ2-3 TRBV9 TRBD1 . CASSSRTGGTDTQYF TGTGCCAGCAGCTCCCGGACAGGGGGAACAGATACGCAGTATTTT
TRBJ2-1 TRBV4-2 . . CASSQDRLSHEQFF TGTGCCAGCAGCCAAGATCGACTTAGTCATGAGCAGTTCTTC
TRBJ2-5 TRBV3-1/TRBV3-2 TRBD2 . CASSLLGGTREETQYF TGTGCCAGCAGCCTTCTAGGGGGGACTAGGGAAGAGACCCAGTACTTC